This T cell receptor beta chain was captured by sequencing in a study of regulatory T cells in long-lasting Graves disease. For the study at large: For under 3 months, newly diagnosed Graves' patients had been taking antithyroid drugs. Findings and limits, study-wide: Persistent Graves' patients showed a TCR diversity that was lower than that of newly diagnosed ones.

CDR1 is LNHDA and CDR2 is SQIVND in the germline V gene (reference sequence). Trimming left V 5 bases short and J 7 bases short, with 12 bases between. This CDR3 has 13 amino acids. This clonotype was found many times. Its antigen is currently unknown. Time point denoted: newly diagnosed GD, antithyroid drugs for less than 3 months. RNA from PBMCs was the source of the TCR library. Graves' disease diagnoses used American Thyroid Association guidelines. Assembly of TCR beta libraries relied on iRepertoire HTBI primers together with Arm-PCR of CDR3 regions. Source study methods: Across the samples, identification revealed 55 to 75 TRBV and some 14 TRBJ segments. TCRdb called the multiplex PCR reads again in MiXCR, with one record for every CDR3 protein. It is TCRdb's table, rather than the study itself, that gives the V and J calls and clone size. In the table there are fewer than 350,000 distinct CDR3 sequences, 15% to 20% of which are singletons.

The sequence was obtained from a female donor with Graves disease. The chain links TRBV19 to TRBJ2-4, with D possibly being TRBD2 (6 bases). The material was peripheral blood mononuclear cells (PBMCs), obtained at new diagnosis, from a patient treated with antithyroid drugs. CDR3 coding DNA: TGTGCCAGTAGTGTGGGACTGGGGAACATTCAGTACTTC. This sequence encodes CASSVGLGNIQYF.